This entry features one T cell receptor (beta chain) sequence. This sample is drawn from a study of blood T cell repertoires in COVID-19. Study details: Sources were T cells, B-cell-depleted T cells, or PBMCs; the material itself was cDNA or gDNA.

CDR1 and CDR2 (germline): SGHNT, YYREEE (reference sequence). The length of the CDR3 is 16 residues. V trimming: 1 base; J trimming: 0 bases; junction bases outside the gene matches: 3. Per the study methods: Estimates of nucleated cell counts were drawn from the amplification of reference gene primers. This table comes from immunoSEQ multiplex PCR, and its TCRdb copy is limited to in-frame clones, with some not included. Clone size and V and J calls were adopted from that table, with D and trimming inferred from the DNA. The profile shows fewer than 65,000 clones, approximately 90% of them singletons.

The receptor was isolated from a man aged 55-75 years with acute or convalescent COVID-19. Material for sequencing was peripheral blood. V is TRBV5-4 and J is TRBJ2-3, with 9 bases aligning to TRBD2. This CDR3 reads CASSLSGGSSTDTQYF. The CDR3 coding sequence is TGTGCCAGCAGCTTGAGCGGGGGGTCTAGCACAGATACGCAGTATTTT.